This TCR beta chain came from a study of beta chain features in type 1 diabetes. Investigators reverse transcribed all isolated RNA, so they sequenced expressed TCRB transcripts. The repertoire was sequenced with immunoSEQ multiplex PCR; TCRdb's copy has only in-frame clones and lacks some. The sample gives a few hundred thousand clones, less than 15% of which show up once; about 6.6% is in the top ten. This TCR was recovered from a man between 25 and 39 years old in good health. Sequencing input: central memory CD4+ T cells from blood.

The CDR3: CASSLGLGASGYTF. The CDR3 DNA sequence: TGTGCCAGCAGCTTAGGTTTGGGGGCGAGTGGCTACACCTTC. This chain links TRBV11-2 with TRBJ1-2, with D perhaps TRBD1 (6 bases). V lost 1 base and J lost 7, with 13 bases in between. CDR1 SGHAT and CDR2 FQNNGV come from the germline V gene. This CDR3 has 14 amino acids.